This entry lists 12 T cell receptor beta chains sequenced from one sample in a study of CD8+ T cells in alopecia areata. Both peripheral blood and punch biopsies of lesional scalp skin were obtained from patients who had alopecia areata. RNA, once extracted, was reverse transcribed into cDNA for use as the sequencing template. The repertoire was sequenced with immunoSEQ multiplex PCR; TCRdb's copy has only in-frame clones and lacks some. The sample has approximately 12,000 clones; 50% to 60% are singletons. Sequences were obtained from skin. The source is a human donor with alopecia areata.

By its share, this clone is medium-sized. The V gene is TRBV29-1, the J gene TRBJ2-5; TRBD2 matches 7 bases. Unmatched junction bases numbered 7, after V lost 5 bases and J lost 1 base. Germline V gene sequence: CDR1 SQVTM, CDR2 ANQGSEA. This CDR3 spans 14 amino acids. CDR3 sequence reads: CSVHGRFSQETQYF. CDR3 bases: TGCAGCGTTCACGGGAGGTTTTCCCAAGAGACCCAGTACTTC.

The sample holds a few counts of this clone. The chain uses TRBV7-9 and TRBJ2-1; no firm D call. CDR1 and CDR2 from the germline V gene are SEHNR and FQNEAQ (reference sequence). This CDR3 has 13 amino acids. V was pared by 4 bases and J by 8 bases, with 12 bases between. For the CDR3, the DNA is TGTGCCAGCAGCTCGGATTCGCCTCATGAGCAGTTCTTC. Translation: CASSSDSPHEQFF.

A few counts support this clone. The chain is built from TRBV5-4 and TRBJ1-1; TRBD1 matches 10 bases. The junction had 5 bases not matched to a gene; V was cut back by 5 bases and J by 4 bases. The V gene's germline CDR1 is SGHNT and CDR2 YYREEE (reference sequence). The length of the CDR3 is 14 residues. CDR3 protein: CASRTGGRGTEAFF. The CDR3 DNA reads as TGTGCCAGCAGGACAGGGGGCCGTGGCACTGAAGCTTTCTTT.

This chain connects TRBV7-6 to TRBJ2-3; 10 bases fit TRBD2. V lost 5 bases and J lost 6; bases outside the gene matches: 5. This CDR3 has 14 amino acids. Germline CDR1 reads SGHVS; CDR2 reads FNYEAQ. The CDR3 loop is CASSHSGGLDTQYF. In DNA, the CDR3 is TGTGCCAGCAGCCATAGCGGGGGGCTGGATACGCAGTATTTT.

The chain joins TRBV4-2 to TRBJ1-1; 7 bases match TRBD1. The CDR3 totals 15 residues. Trimming at V came to 3 bases and at J to 0 bases, leaving 4 bases not matched to a gene. Germline CDR1 and CDR2: LGHNA and YNFKEQ. CDR3 DNA sequence: TGTGCCAGCAGCCAGGGCCAGGGGGTGAACACTGAAGCTTTCTTT. Translation: CASSQGQGVNTEAFF.

This clone has a handful of counts. This chain joins TRBV7-8 and TRBJ2-2; D may be TRBD2 (5 bases). The CDR3 length is 14 residues. The germline V and J ends were trimmed by 1 base and 4 bases, with 7 bases remaining between them. The germline CDR1 and CDR2 sequences are SGHVS and FQNEAQ. CDR3 sequence: CASSLVRGTGELFF. The CDR3 DNA follows: TGTGCCAGCAGCTTAGTTCGGGGCACCGGGGAGCTGTTTTTT.

This clone was detected a few times. The rearrangement uses TRBV6-6 and TRBJ2-1; no clear D gene. This CDR3 has 13 residues. With 0 bases removed from V and 9 bases from J, the gap between germline ends came to 9 bases. CDR1 and CDR2 from the germline V gene are MNHNY and SVGAGI (reference sequence). The CDR3 bases are TGTGCCAGCAGTTACTCGACGGTGGGTGAGCAGTTCTTC. It encodes CASSYSTVGEQFF.

J is TRBJ2-1 and V is TRBV6-5; 11 nucleotides align to TRBD2. CDR3 length: 15 residues. After removal of 6 bases from V and 9 bases from J, the junction contained 10 bases not matched to a gene. CDR1 is MNHEY and CDR2 is SVGAGI in the germline V gene. The CDR3 DNA sequence: TGTGCCAGCAGAAAACCGGGACTAGCGGTAATTGAGCAGTTCTTC. The encoded protein is CASRKPGLAVIEQFF.

This clone showed up just a few times. A read error may explain this, as a much larger clone is one base away. This chain connects TRBV7-2 to TRBJ2-1, with a weak D call TRBD2 (7 bases). V dropped 3 bases and J dropped 6 bases, with 12 bases sitting between them. Per the germline V gene, CDR1 is SGHTA and CDR2 is FQGNSA. The CDR3 consists of 14 residues. The chain's CDR3 is CASSFIGGGNEQFF. CDR3 bases: TGTGCCAGCAGCTTTATAGGGGGGGGCAATGAGCAGTTCTTC.

In its sample, this clone was seen once. It is unclear where the CDR3 begins or ends on the DNA, so no DNA is shown, and the CDR3 is as TCRdb lists it. This rearrangement joins TRBV19 to TRBJ1-2; the table's D call, TRBD1, has no DNA check behind it. Per the germline V gene, CDR1 is LNHDA and CDR2 is SQIVND (reference sequence). Counting both end residues, the CDR3 totals 11 amino acids. The CDR3 is CARRPYSCYTF.

This clone was seen only a few times. The chain combines TRBV27 with TRBJ2-3; 14 positions agree with TRBD2. This CDR3 has 17 residues. J gave up 2 bases and V 7 bases, and 8 bases lay outside the gene matches. The germline gives CDR1 MNHEY, CDR2 SMNVEV (reference sequence). Here the CDR3 reads CASTPGTSGRTTDTQYF. In DNA form, the CDR3 reads TGTGCCAGCACCCCAGGGACTAGCGGGAGAACCACAGATACGCAGTATTTT.

The rearrangement links TRBV7-9 to TRBJ1-1; maybe TRBD1 (5 bases). The CDR3 covers 14 residues. Trimming pared 1 base from V and 5 bases from J, leaving 11 bases between. The germline CDR1 and CDR2 sequences are SEHNR and FQNEAQ (reference sequence). The CDR3 loop reads CASSLGDSRTEAFF. The CDR3 nucleotides are TGTGCCAGCAGCTTAGGGGACTCTCGAACTGAAGCTTTCTTT.